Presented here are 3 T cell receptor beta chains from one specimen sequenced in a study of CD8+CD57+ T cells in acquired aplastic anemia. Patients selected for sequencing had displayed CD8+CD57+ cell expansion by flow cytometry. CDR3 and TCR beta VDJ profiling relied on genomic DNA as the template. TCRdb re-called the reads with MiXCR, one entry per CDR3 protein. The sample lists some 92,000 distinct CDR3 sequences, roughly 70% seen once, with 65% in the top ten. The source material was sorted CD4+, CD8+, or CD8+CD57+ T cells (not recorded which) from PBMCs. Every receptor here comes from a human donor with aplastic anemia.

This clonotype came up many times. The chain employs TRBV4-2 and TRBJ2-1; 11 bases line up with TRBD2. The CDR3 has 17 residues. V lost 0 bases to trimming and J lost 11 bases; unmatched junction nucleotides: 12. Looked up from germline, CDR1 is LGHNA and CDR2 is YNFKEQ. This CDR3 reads CASSQDSGLAGTMKQFF. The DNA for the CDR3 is TGTGCCAGCAGCCAAGACTCTGGACTAGCGGGTACAATGAAGCAGTTCTTC.

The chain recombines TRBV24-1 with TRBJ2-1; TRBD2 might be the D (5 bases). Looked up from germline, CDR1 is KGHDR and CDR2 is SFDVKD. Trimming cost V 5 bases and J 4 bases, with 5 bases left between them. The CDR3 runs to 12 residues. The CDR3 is CATSAGYNEQFF. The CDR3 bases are TGTGCCACCAGTGCGGGGTACAATGAGCAGTTCTTC.

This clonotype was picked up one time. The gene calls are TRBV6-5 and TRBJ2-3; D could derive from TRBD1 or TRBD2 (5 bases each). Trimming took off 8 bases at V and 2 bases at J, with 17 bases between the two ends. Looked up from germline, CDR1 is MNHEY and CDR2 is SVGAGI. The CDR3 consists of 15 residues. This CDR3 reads CASRRGQTDTDTQYF. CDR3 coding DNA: TGTGCCAGCCGACGGGGCCAGACTGACACAGATACGCAGTATTTT.